This is a list of T cell receptor beta chains from one sample in a study of a mutant IDH1 vaccine in newly diagnosed glioma. Profiled with immunoSEQ multiplex PCR; TCRdb holds only in-frame clones, not every one. The sample includes about 52,000 clones, over 75% of them seen just once. No antigen has been identified for these receptors. The source material was PBMCs, sampled from a glioma patient whose treatment included an IDH1 peptide vaccine. Source of these receptors: a man between 50 and 59 years old with glioma. The CDR3 runs from the conserved cysteine through the conserved F or W. The D gene is left open where the match is weak. The listing skips clone size in some rows; elsewhere it reads once, few, many or a size class.

TRBV7-2	TRBJ1-4	-	-	CASSLHGQGNEKLFF	TGTGCCAGCAGCTTACACGGGCAGGGTAATGAAAAACTGTTTTTT
TRBV30	TRBJ2-2	-	-	CAWSLSRWYGELFF	TGTGCCTGGAGCCTAAGCCGTTGGTACGGGGAGCTGTTTTTT
TRBV5-6	TRBJ1-3	-	once	CASSLGAISSGNTIYF	TGTGCCAGCAGCTTAGGGGCAATTAGCTCTGGAAACACCATATATTTT
TRBV4-1	TRBJ1-1	TRBD1	-	CASSHRDRAPEAFF	TGCGCCAGCAGCCACCGGGACAGGGCTCCTGAAGCTTTCTTT
TRBV7-8	TRBJ2-1	-	-	CASRERFDNEQFF	TGTGCCAGCAGGGAGAGGTTCGACAATGAGCAGTTCTTC
TRBV10-1	TRBJ2-7	-	-	CASSPLGVGEQYF	TGCGCCAGCAGTCCCTTGGGGGTGGGGGAGCAGTACTTC
TRBV6-6	TRBJ1-4	-	-	CASSLSNGFNEKLFF	TGTGCCAGCAGTTTGTCTAACGGCTTTAATGAAAAACTGTTTTTT
TRBV14	TRBJ2-7	-	-	CASSQARVTEQYF	TGTGCCAGCAGCCAAGCGAGAGTAACCGAGCAGTACTTC
TRBV5-1	TRBJ2-2	TRBD2	-	CASASGGAAGELFF	TGCGCCAGCGCATCGGGGGGTGCCGCCGGGGAGCTGTTTTTT
TRBV4-1	TRBJ2-5	-	-	CASSQGTRGQETQYF	TGCGCCAGCAGCCAAGGGACCCGAGGGCAAGAGACCCAGTACTTC
TRBV5-1	TRBJ2-2	TRBD1	-	CASSLAWDRASGELFF	TGCGCCAGCAGCTTGGCCTGGGACAGGGCGAGCGGGGAGCTGTTTTTT
TRBV9	TRBJ1-1	-	-	CASSVEGGGHTEAFF	TGTGCCAGCAGCGTAGAAGGGGGAGGTCACACTGAAGCTTTCTTT
TRBV9	TRBJ1-1	TRBD1	-	CASSVGGGALNTEAFF	TGTGCCAGCAGCGTAGGAGGGGGCGCCTTGAACACTGAAGCTTTCTTT
TRBV6-5	TRBJ2-2	TRBD2	-	CASTRLAPNTGELFF	TGTGCCAGCACCCGACTAGCCCCGAACACCGGGGAGCTGTTTTTT
TRBV28	TRBJ2-7	-	-	CASGTPGTTPYEQYF	TGTGCCAGCGGCACTCCCGGGACAACTCCCTACGAGCAGTACTTC
TRBV27	TRBJ2-2	-	-	CASSLELASAGELFF	TGTGCCAGCAGTTTGGAACTTGCTAGCGCCGGGGAGCTGTTTTTT
TRBV30	TRBJ1-2	-	-	CAWSRGTPTGYGYTF	TGTGCCTGGAGCCGCGGGACACCAACAGGCTATGGCTACACCTTC
TRBV28	TRBJ1-1	TRBD1	few	CASRYRGQANTEAFF	TGTGCCAGCAGATACAGGGGACAGGCGAACACTGAAGCTTTCTTT
TRBV4-1	TRBJ2-1	TRBD2	-	CASSQKRAGGFYNEQFF	TGCGCCAGCAGCCAGAAACGAGCGGGGGGCTTTTACAATGAGCAGTTCTTC
TRBV27	TRBJ2-3	-	-	CASSPPPHGRDTQYF	TGTGCCAGCAGTCCACCACCGCACGGCAGAGATACGCAGTATTTT
TRBV27	TRBJ1-2	-	once	CASSDSPYTNYGYTF	TGTGCCAGCAGTGACTCACCTTACACTAACTATGGCTACACCTTC
TRBV30	TRBJ1-4	-	-	CAWSAHRGTTNEKLFF	TGTGCCTGGAGTGCCCACCGAGGGACGACTAATGAAAAACTGTTTTTT
TRBV19	TRBJ1-5	-	-	CASSTPGVRQPQHF	TGTGCCAGTAGTACCCCAGGGGTACGACAGCCCCAGCATTTT
TRBV5-1	TRBJ2-3	-	-	CASSSGSPMVLGTDTQYF	TGCGCCAGCAGCTCCGGGTCACCCATGGTTCTGGGCACAGATACGCAGTATTTT
TRBV2	TRBJ2-7	-	once	CASSLTAYSYEQYF	TGTGCCAGCAGTCTTACAGCTTACTCCTACGAGCAGTACTTC
TRBV5-1	TRBJ2-6	-	-	CASSPAWGGPGANVLTF	TGCGCCAGCAGCCCCGCATGGGGGGGCCCTGGGGCCAACGTCCTGACTTTC
TRBV5-1	TRBJ2-3	-	-	CASSLTGNRADTQYF	TGCGCCAGCAGCTTGACCGGGAACAGGGCAGATACGCAGTATTTT
TRBV9	TRBJ2-7	-	-	CASSPPATNEQYF	TGTGCCAGCAGCCCCCCCGCCACGAACGAGCAGTACTTC
TRBV9	TRBJ1-5	-	-	CASSRGLTDQPQHF	TGTGCCAGCAGCCGGGGCTTGACCGATCAGCCCCAGCATTTT
TRBV4-1	TRBJ2-2	-	-	CASSPTRGSGNTGELFF	TGCGCCAGCAGCCCGACTCGGGGATCCGGGAACACCGGGGAGCTGTTTTTT
TRBV29-1	TRBJ2-7	-	-	CSVAQGGEQYF	TGCAGCGTTGCACAGGGTGGTGAGCAGTACTTC
TRBV18	TRBJ2-2	-	-	CASSPTGTPITNTGELFF	TGTGCCAGCTCACCAACCGGGACGCCAATTACGAACACCGGGGAGCTGTTTTTT
TRBV2	TRBJ1-1	-	-	CASTTQGRAATEAFF	TGTGCCAGCACTACACAGGGAAGGGCGGCCACTGAAGCTTTCTTT
TRBV21-1	TRBJ2-6	-	-	CASSKEPGAQSAGANVLTF	TGTGCCAGCAGCAAAGAACCGGGGGCGCAATCTGCTGGGGCCAACGTCCTGACTTTC
TRBV18	TRBJ2-3	-	-	CASSPYSTDTQYF	TGTGCCAGCTCACCCTATAGCACAGATACGCAGTATTTT
TRBV28	TRBJ1-5	-	-	CASSLGMVNQPQHF	TGTGCCAGCAGTTTAGGGATGGTAAATCAGCCCCAGCATTTT
TRBV18	TRBJ1-1	-	-	CASSPPGAVPNTEAFF	TGTGCCAGCTCACCACCGGGTGCAGTACCAAACACTGAAGCTTTCTTT
TRBV14	TRBJ1-4	TRBD1	-	CASSPLDREGEKLFF	TGTGCCAGCAGCCCACTGGACAGGGAAGGGGAAAAACTGTTTTTT
TRBV9	TRBJ2-2	-	-	CASSGRGRGTGELFF	TGTGCCAGCAGCGGCAGAGGCCGGGGCACCGGGGAGCTGTTTTTT
TRBV30	TRBJ1-2	-	-	CAWSEVSAGYTF	TGTGCCTGGAGTGAAGTGTCGGCGGGCTACACCTTC
TRBV7-2	TRBJ2-4	TRBD2	-	CASSLARAGRLSNIQYF	TGTGCCAGCAGCTTAGCGAGGGCCGGGAGGTTGTCAAACATTCAGTACTTC
TRBV10-1	TRBJ1-4	-	-	CASSPGVNEKLFF	TGCGCCAGCAGTCCGGGTGTCAATGAAAAACTGTTTTTT
TRBV9	TRBJ2-1	-	-	CASSVLYGASYNEQFF	TGTGCCAGCAGCGTACTCTACGGGGCTTCCTACAATGAGCAGTTCTTC
TRBV14	TRBJ1-1	-	-	CASSQGRVGTEAFF	TGTGCCAGCAGCCAAGGCAGGGTGGGCACTGAAGCTTTCTTT
TRBV5-1	TRBJ2-7	-	-	CASSLDSGYYEQYF	TGCGCCAGCAGCTTGGATAGCGGCTACTACGAGCAGTACTTC
TRBV14	TRBJ2-3	-	-	CASSRRGGPDTQYF	TGTGCCAGCAGCCGACGGGGCGGCCCTGATACGCAGTATTTT
TRBV5-6	TRBJ2-7	-	-	CASSLRFSSYEQYF	TGTGCCAGCAGCTTGCGGTTTAGCTCCTACGAGCAGTACTTC
TRBV7-2	TRBJ2-7	-	-	CASSLALFSTDSYEQYF	TGTGCCAGCAGCTTAGCTTTATTCTCGACAGACTCCTACGAGCAGTACTTC